This TCR beta chain comes out of a study of CD8+CD57+ T cells in acquired aplastic anemia (dated by TCRdb to between 2017 and 2018). Turning to the overall study: DNA extracted from sorted CD4+ and CD8+ cells had a mean of approximately 3.5 ug, with a range of roughly 0.18 to 27.4 ug. Mean read counts for healthy donor samples were around 10 million for CD4+ cells and under 14 million for CD8+ cells.

Overall study results and their limits: No significant difference in CD8+ Simpson's diversity was found between patients and healthy controls (P=0.060). Although roughly 29 CD8+ CDR3 sequences were shared by patients and controls, these sequences appeared highly expressed in patients and within the immunodominant clones of patients.

This clonotype was seen many times. This clone's antigen is unknown. Qualities for individual bases were not recorded, and no much larger clone is one base off. In this study, sorted CD4+ and CD8+ T cells from the blood of healthy subjects and of severe aplastic anemia patients had their TCR repertoires deep-sequenced. Ficoll-Paque density gradient centrifugation was used to isolate peripheral blood mononuclear cells. CD4+ and CD8+ T cells were sorted by FACS or magnetic beads before DNA extraction. V is reduced by 0 bases and J by 2 bases, leaving a spacing of 14 bases between them. CDR3 length: 16 amino acids, cysteine to phenylalanine. The read is trimmed to its CDR3 DNA, 48 bases read in frame from base 1. The germline V gene encodes CDR1 SGHKS and CDR2 YYEKEE (reference sequence). TCR beta VDJ combination and CDR3 sequence profiling used genomic DNA as the template. An Illumina HiSeq 2000 was the platform used for TCR repertoire sequencing. In the authors' own workflow: Repertoire assessment relied on Simpson's diversity index, CDR3 size and DJ length profiles, and TRBV/TRBJ rearrangement plots. Whichever DNA sequence was most abundant in the deep sequencing data was defined as the immunodominant clone. CDR3 amino acid sequences were screened for sharing across subjects and compared with published repertoires and the VDJdb database. TCRdb cleaned the public reads at Q25 with fastp, built clones with MiXCR and kept in-frame beta chains. Duplicate CDR3 protein sequences are folded into a single record with the most common DNA and genes. The V and J calls and clone size are TCRdb's, not the authors'. The sample table lists 180,000 or so distinct CDR3 sequences, 40% to 55% of them with a count of one. The ten largest clonotypes hold about 2.9% of the sample.

The clonotype originates from a human donor in good health. Input material: sorted CD4+, CD8+, or CD8+CD57+ T cells (not recorded which) from PBMCs. The V gene is TRBV5-5 and the J gene is TRBJ2-5; the D match is possibly TRBD1 or TRBD2, with 5 bases aligned in each. The bases read TGTGCCAGCAGCTTGGCGGGGCCCAAGGGTCAAGAGACCCAGTACTTC. Translation gives CASSLAGPKGQETQYF.